A selection of T cell receptor beta chains follows, all from one sample in a study of blood T cell repertoires in COVID-19. Data came from immunoSEQ multiplex PCR; TCRdb stores just in-frame clones and leaves some out. The sample lists roughly 220,000 clones; 70% to 85% were seen once. Sequenced sample: PBMCs or T cells enriched from blood (not recorded which). All receptors derive from a woman in her thirties or forties with acute COVID-19. CDR3s include the opening cysteine and the closing phenylalanine or tryptophan. A D gene is named only where the DNA matches it firmly. Size is omitted from some rows. Given values are once, few, many or a class for expanded clones.

>TRBD1|TRBJ1-2|TRBV5-1|-
CASSLVTGDNYGYTF
TGCGCCAGCAGCTTGGTGACAGGGGACAACTATGGCTACACCTTC
>TRBD2|TRBJ2-3|TRBV3-1/TRBV3-2|-
CASSRHASGVTDTQYF
TGTGCCAGCAGCCGTCACGCTAGCGGGGTGACAGATACGCAGTATTTT
>TRBD1|TRBJ1-2|TRBV28|once
CASSSPGQGNYGYTF
TGTGCCAGCAGTTCCCCCGGACAGGGGAACTATGGCTACACCTTC
>-|TRBJ2-5|TRBV6-5|-
CASSYSGHLGETQYF
TGTGCCAGCAGTTACTCAGGACACCTGGGGGAGACCCAGTACTTC
>TRBD2|TRBJ2-1|TRBV9|-
CASSDGDYIREQFF
TGTGCCAGCAGCGATGGGGACTATATTCGGGAGCAGTTCTTC
>-|TRBJ2-1|TRBV29-1|-
CSVEPSRVGYNEQFF
TGCAGCGTTGAACCCTCCAGGGTGGGGTACAATGAGCAGTTCTTC
>-|TRBJ1-6|TRBV30|-
CAWSGIGEISPLHF
TGTGCCTGGAGTGGAATAGGGGAAATTTCACCCCTCCACTTT
>-|TRBJ1-2|TRBV2|few
CASNRYGYTF
TGTGCCAGCAACCGGTATGGCTACACCTTC
>TRBD2|TRBJ2-7|TRBV27|once
CASGVSGGAYEQYF
TGTGCCAGCGGCGTCAGCGGGGGGGCCTACGAGCAGTACTTC
>TRBD2|TRBJ2-1|TRBV5-6|-
CASSAGLAGPKSYNEQFF
TGTGCCAGCAGCGCGGGACTAGCTGGTCCTAAATCCTACAATGAGCAGTTCTTC
>TRBD1|TRBJ2-2|TRBV9|once
CASSPRGFLPGELFF
TGTGCCAGCAGCCCCAGGGGGTTCTTGCCCGGGGAGCTGTTTTTT
>-|TRBJ1-6|TRBV9|-
CASSVAPGGGSPLHF
TGTGCCAGCAGCGTAGCGCCGGGGGGAGGTTCACCCCTCCACTTT
>TRBD2|TRBJ2-2|TRBV3-1/TRBV3-2|-
CASSQAREGIGELFF
TGTGCCAGCAGCCAAGCGCGGGAGGGTATAGGGGAGCTGTTTTTT
>TRBD2|TRBJ2-3|TRBV29-1|-
CSPSRGGDTDTQYF
TGCAGCCCGTCTCGGGGAGGGGACACAGATACGCAGTATTTT
>TRBD2|TRBJ2-5|TRBV3-1/TRBV3-2|-
CASSQNQGGRETQYF
TGTGCCAGCAGCCAAAATCAGGGAGGGCGGGAGACCCAGTACTTC
>TRBD2|TRBJ2-5|TRBV10-1|-
CASLGGLAGGETQYF
TGCGCCAGCTTGGGGGGACTAGCGGGAGGAGAGACCCAGTACTTC
>-|TRBJ2-7|TRBV27|once
CASQGGGEQYF
TGTGCCAGCCAAGGGGGGGGCGAGCAGTACTTC
>TRBD1|TRBJ1-3|TRBV2|-
CASSGQGAPGNTIYF
TGTGCCAGCAGCGGACAGGGGGCGCCTGGAAACACCATATATTTT
>TRBD1|TRBJ2-6|TRBV19|-
CASSPGGRAGANVLTF
TGTGCCAGTAGCCCAGGGGGTAGGGCGGGGGCCAACGTCCTGACTTTC
>-|TRBJ2-5|TRBV5-4|-
CASSTEGWQETQYF
TGTGCCAGCAGTACGGAGGGGTGGCAAGAGACCCAGTACTTC
>TRBD2|TRBJ2-5|TRBV9|-
CASSVRGLAGVPGLQETQYF
TGTGCCAGCAGCGTTAGGGGACTAGCGGGAGTCCCTGGGCTCCAAGAGACCCAGTACTTC
>TRBD1|TRBJ2-7|TRBV16|-
CASSPGTAYEQYF
TGTGCCAGCAGCCCCGGGACAGCTTACGAGCAGTACTTC
>-|TRBJ2-6|TRBV1|-
CTSSQPNGTESSGANVLTF
TGCACCAGCAGCCAGCCGAACGGGACTGAAAGCTCTGGGGCCAACGTCCTGACTTTC
>-|TRBJ2-7|TRBV10-1|once
CARHHPMAEQYF
TGCGCCAGGCATCACCCCATGGCCGAGCAGTACTTC
>-|TRBJ2-7|TRBV3-1/TRBV3-2|once
CASSQESRGRYEQYF
TGTGCCAGCAGCCAAGAGTCGCGCGGTCGCTACGAGCAGTACTTC
>TRBD1|TRBJ1-1|TRBV5-8|few
CASSSGTGGLKAVNTEAFF
TGTGCCAGCAGCTCCGGGACAGGGGGCTTAAAGGCGGTGAACACTGAAGCTTTCTTT
>-|TRBJ1-2|TRBV4-1|-
CASSQEKSSGYGYTF
TGCGCCAGCAGCCAAGAAAAATCGTCGGGCTATGGCTACACCTTC
>TRBD1|TRBJ1-2|TRBV7-8|-
CASSLSGQVYGYTF
TGTGCCAGCAGCTTATCTGGACAGGTCTATGGCTACACCTTC
>-|TRBJ2-6|TRBV5-6|-
CASSLVAGANVLTF
TGTGCCAGCAGCTTGGTAGCTGGGGCCAACGTCCTGACTTTC
>TRBD1|TRBJ1-5|TRBV3-1/TRBV3-2|-
CASSQGTGGNQPQHF
TGTGCCAGCAGCCAAGGGACAGGAGGCAATCAGCCCCAGCATTTT
>-|TRBJ2-7|TRBV5-5|-
CASSLGPGEGYEQYF
TGTGCCAGCAGCCTCGGACCCGGAGAGGGCTACGAGCAGTACTTC
>TRBD2|TRBJ2-7|TRBV6-1|-
CASSEAGGFYEQYF
TGTGCCAGCAGTGAGGCGGGAGGGTTCTACGAGCAGTACTTC
>-|TRBJ1-1|TRBV19|-
CASTPSEVDTEAFF
TGTGCCAGTACCCCCTCCGAGGTAGACACTGAAGCTTTCTTT
>-|TRBJ1-5|TRBV5-8|-
CASSFIGVDQPQHF
TGTGCCAGCAGCTTCATAGGGGTAGATCAGCCCCAGCATTTT
>-|TRBJ2-7|TRBV11-2|-
CASSLEVRNYEQYF
TGTGCCAGCAGCTTAGAGGTCAGGAACTACGAGCAGTACTTC
>-|TRBJ2-7|TRBV7-9|-
CASSGHRVHGYEQYF
TGTGCCAGCTCCGGGCACAGGGTTCATGGCTACGAGCAGTACTTC
>-|TRBJ1-2|TRBV19|-
CASSIRDTGGYTF
TGTGCCAGTAGTATCCGAGATACAGGGGGCTACACCTTC
>-|TRBJ1-1|TRBV3-1/TRBV3-2|-
CASSRSRVTEAFF
TGTGCCAGCAGCCGATCGAGGGTCACTGAAGCTTTCTTT
>-|TRBJ2-7|TRBV13|-
CASSFASSSYEQYF
TGTGCCAGCAGCTTTGCGTCGAGCTCCTACGAGCAGTACTTC
>-|TRBJ1-1|TRBV4-3|-
CASSQDMYGGNLNTEAFF
TGCGCCAGCAGCCAAGATATGTATGGGGGGAATTTGAACACTGAAGCTTTCTTT
>-|TRBJ2-7|TRBV16|-
CASSQDGDNPYEQYF
TGTGCCAGCAGCCAAGACGGGGACAACCCCTACGAGCAGTACTTC
>-|TRBJ2-7|TRBV5-8|-
CASSRRTGQYF
TGTGCCAGCAGCCGGCGAACGGGGCAGTACTTC
>-|TRBJ2-7|TRBV3-1/TRBV3-2|-
CASSRTAYEQYF
TGTGCCAGCAGCCGGACAGCCTACGAGCAGTACTTC
>-|TRBJ2-7|TRBV11-2|-
CASSLRLAYEQYF
TGTGCCAGCAGCTTAAGACTAGCCTACGAGCAGTACTTC
>-|TRBJ1-1|TRBV27|-
CASSHQGAPRAFF
TGTGCCAGCAGTCACCAAGGAGCTCCTCGAGCTTTCTTT
>TRBD1|TRBJ1-2|TRBV5-1|few
CASSSQDRAIYGYTF
TGCGCCAGCAGCTCCCAGGACAGGGCCATCTATGGCTACACCTTC
>TRBD1|TRBJ1-2|TRBV5-4|-
CASGQGLSNYGYTF
TGTGCCAGCGGACAGGGATTGTCGAACTATGGCTACACCTTC
>TRBD1|TRBJ1-1|TRBV29-1|once
CSVEHRGAFF
TGCAGCGTTGAACACAGGGGGGCTTTCTTT
>-|TRBJ2-1|TRBV7-2|-
CASSSRGACFF
TGTGCCAGCAGCTCCAGGGGGGCGTGTTTCTTC